The 25 T cell receptor beta chains below all came from one sample that was sequenced in a study of blood T cell repertoires in COVID-19. The data were produced by immunoSEQ multiplex PCR, yet TCRdb's version contains in-frame clones alone and is incomplete. The data hold under 80,000 clones, with about four fifths observed a single time. Sequencing was done on a sample of peripheral blood. These receptors originate from a man aged 55 to 70 with COVID-19, enrolled during active disease.

Here the CDR3 reads CASSSGTTRYNEQFF. The CDR3 DNA sequence: TGTGCCAGTAGTTCCGGGACTACACGATACAATGAGCAGTTCTTC. The chain employs TRBV19 and TRBJ2-1, with 7 bases that match TRBD2. V shed 5 bases and J 4 bases; nucleotides not matched to a gene: 8. This CDR3 contains 15 residues. CDR1 and CDR2 (germline): LNHDA, SQIVND (reference sequence).

The rearrangement joins TRBV30 to TRBJ2-5; 12 bases agree with TRBD2. The CDR3 has 16 residues. Germline V gene sequence: CDR1 GTSNPN, CDR2 SVGIG (reference sequence). V lost 0 bases and J lost 4; bases outside the gene matches: 6. As DNA, the CDR3 is TGTGCCTGGAGTGTAAGGGCTAGCGGGAGGGGAGAGACCCAGTACTTC. Translation: CAWSVRASGRGETQYF.

The chain has TRBV20-1 and TRBJ1-2; 7 positions agree with TRBD1. This CDR3 is built from 10 residues. The germline gives CDR1 DFQATT, CDR2 SNEGSKA (reference sequence). V lost 6 bases, J lost 7 bases, and 2 bases stayed unmatched. CDR3 in amino acids: CSAAGGGYTF. CDR3 coding DNA: TGCAGTGCCGCAGGGGGTGGCTACACCTTC.

The rearrangement uses TRBV9 and TRBJ1-6, with no clear D. V was clipped by 2 bases and J by 7 bases, with 10 bases between them. CDR3 length: 14 amino acids. Looked up from germline, CDR1 is SGDLS and CDR2 is YYNGEE. CDR3 DNA sequence: TGTGCCAGCAGCGTTAATGCGGCAAATTCACCCCTCCACTTT. It is translated as CASSVNAANSPLHF.

The chain combines TRBV9 with TRBJ2-1; 11 nucleotides agree with TRBD2. J gave up 8 bases and V 0 bases, and 10 bases lay outside the gene matches. Germline assignment: CDR1 SGDLS and CDR2 YYNGEE. This CDR3 region has 17 residues. Here the CDR3 reads CASSVGSTSGSNYEQFF. CDR3 coding DNA: TGTGCCAGCAGCGTAGGATCCACTAGCGGGAGCAACTATGAGCAGTTCTTC.

V usage is TRBV5-4 and J usage is TRBJ2-5; D perhaps matches TRBD2 (5 bases). The CDR3 spans 15 residues. V lost 4 bases and J 5 bases, leaving 18 bases between the germline ends. The germline gives CDR1 SGHNT, CDR2 YYREEE (reference sequence). CDR3 coding DNA: TGTGCCAGCAGCCGCGACCTGGGGAGATGGGAGACCCAGTACTTC. Amino acids: CASSRDLGRWETQYF.

The V gene is TRBV5-5, the J gene TRBJ2-5; 7 positions agree with TRBD1. The germline gives CDR1 SGHKS, CDR2 YYEKEE (reference sequence). The trim removed 7 bases at V and 3 bases at J, leaving 3 bases unmatched. CDR3 size: 12 residues. CDR3 region: CASGTDEETQYF. The CDR3 DNA reads TGTGCCAGCGGGACAGATGAAGAGACCCAGTACTTC.

The chain links TRBV19 to TRBJ2-1; D perhaps matches TRBD2 (5 bases). V lost 3 bases and J 1 base, leaving 13 bases between the germline ends. The CDR3 totals 16 residues. The germline V gene has CDR1 LNHDA and CDR2 SQIVND (reference sequence). Here the CDR3 reads CASSMLSGYSYNEQFF. In nucleotides, the CDR3 is TGTGCCAGTAGTATGTTGTCGGGGTATTCCTACAATGAGCAGTTCTTC.

This clone was detected only a few times. The chain recombines TRBV4-1 with TRBJ1-2; D unclear. CDR3 length: 15 amino acids. From germline, CDR1 is MGHRA and CDR2 YSYEKL. Trimming pared 4 bases from V and 4 bases from J, leaving 16 bases between. Here the CDR3 DNA reads TGCGCCAGCAGCCCGCTCGGGGTCCAGGTCTATGGCTACACCTTC. Encoded protein: CASSPLGVQVYGYTF.

The genes are TRBV7-6 and TRBJ1-3; TRBD1 might be the D (5 bases). The germline CDR1 and CDR2 sequences are SGHVS and FNYEAQ. V was pared by 1 base and J by 7 bases, with 8 bases between. This CDR3 is 13 amino acids long. For the CDR3, the DNA is TGTGCCAGCAGCTTAGGGGCAGGGAACACCATATATTTT. This codes for CASSLGAGNTIYF.

The CDR3 bases are TGTGCCAGCAATCTTTGGACAGGGCTCTCTGGAAACACCATATATTTT. Protein: CASNLWTGLSGNTIYF. The V call is TRBV11-2, the J call TRBJ1-3; 8 nucleotides align to TRBD1. The CDR3 extends over 16 amino acids. J lost 0 bases, V lost 7 bases, and 8 bases had no gene match. CDR1 and CDR2 (germline): SGHAT, FQNNGV.

The chain has TRBV10-3 and TRBJ1-1, with a weak D call TRBD1 (5 bases). The CDR3 consists of 13 residues. Germline lookup yields CDR1 ENHRY and CDR2 SYGVKD. V dropped 6 bases and J dropped 3 bases, with 11 bases sitting between them. CDR3 protein: CAIRVAGDTEAFF. The CDR3 DNA reads as TGTGCCATCAGAGTCGCGGGGGACACTGAAGCTTTCTTT.

The chain uses TRBV4-1 and TRBJ2-4; tentatively, D is TRBD1 (5 bases). Per the germline V gene, CDR1 is MGHRA and CDR2 is YSYEKL. The CDR3 runs to 14 residues. Trimming removed 1 base at V and 8 bases at J, with 12 bases between. CDR3 coding DNA: TGCGCCAGCAGCCAAGCGCAGGGCGCCGACATTCAGTACTTC. Encoded protein: CASSQAQGADIQYF.

This clone was found once. This chain uses TRBV30 with TRBJ1-4, with D perhaps TRBD1 (6 bases). CDR3 length equals 13 residues. The germline gives CDR1 GTSNPN, CDR2 SVGIG (reference sequence). Trimming shortened V by 5 bases and J by 3 bases, and 10 bases separated the two germline ends. The CDR3 DNA sequence: TGTGCCTGGTTGGACAGATCTAATGAAAAACTGTTTTTT. Its protein product is CAWLDRSNEKLFF.

This rearrangement joins TRBV30 to TRBJ1-5, with a tentative D call TRBD1 (5 bases). The germline V gene encodes CDR1 GTSNPN and CDR2 SVGIG (reference sequence). This CDR3 is built from 17 residues. Trimming left V 0 bases short and J 4 bases short, with 19 bases between. The DNA for the CDR3 is TGTGCCTGGAGTGTCCCCTTATCTGGACACAAGAATCAGCCCCAGCATTTT. Amino acid sequence: CAWSVPLSGHKNQPQHF.

A word on this clone: Other DNA sequences in the same sample also yield this CDR3. The rearrangement joins TRBV7-9 to TRBJ2-7; 11 bases line up with TRBD2. CDR1 is SEHNR, CDR2 FQNEAQ, per germline (reference sequence). The CDR3 loop spans 14 amino acids. V lost 6 bases, J lost 4 bases, and 5 bases stayed unmatched. This CDR3 is CASSLTSGSYEQYF. CDR3 in DNA: TGTGCCAGCAGTCTTACTAGCGGGAGTTACGAGCAGTACTTC.

This clone was counted a few times. V usage is TRBV6-5 and J usage is TRBJ1-2; TRBD1 aligns across 8 bases. This CDR3 is built from 13 residues. Trimming removed 6 bases from V and 3 bases from J; junction bases left unmatched: 3. Germline V gene sequence: CDR1 MNHEY, CDR2 SVGAGI. CDR3 in amino acids: CASSLTGDYGYTF. CDR3 sequence (DNA): TGTGCCAGCAGCTTGACAGGGGACTATGGCTACACCTTC.

The chain has TRBV5-6 and TRBJ1-2; possible D gene TRBD1, 6 bases. There are 13 residues in the CDR3. Germline CDR1 SGHDT, CDR2 YYEEEE. Trimming left V 4 bases short and J 6 bases short, with 13 bases between. The CDR3 DNA reads TGTGCCAGCAGCCCTACAGGGATGGATGGCTACACCTTC. Translated: CASSPTGMDGYTF.

This clone was found a few times. The rearrangement joins TRBV28 to TRBJ1-2; D not certain. Germline V gives CDR1 MDHEN, CDR2 SYDVKM. Trimming left V 6 bases short and J 8 bases short, with 13 bases between. The CDR3 is 12 amino acids. This CDR3 reads CASSPMAGGYTF. The CDR3 DNA sequence: TGTGCCAGCAGCCCAATGGCCGGGGGCTACACCTTC.

This clone was recorded once. J is TRBJ1-3 and V is TRBV6-5; no reliable D call. In germline, CDR1 is MNHEY, CDR2 SVGAGI. Trimming took off 4 bases at V and 5 bases at J, with 9 bases between the two ends. The CDR3 loop spans 13 amino acids. CDR3 DNA sequence: TGTGCCAGCAGTTCGCCGGGGAGAAACACCATATATTTT. It codes for CASSSPGRNTIYF.

The chain is built from TRBV5-1 and TRBJ1-2; D remains unclear. Per the germline V gene, CDR1 is SGHRS and CDR2 is YFSETQ. This CDR3 is 15 amino acids long. Trimming took off 0 bases at V and 4 bases at J, with 13 bases between the two ends. The DNA of the CDR3 is TGCGCCAGCAGCTTGGCCGGGGAGGGTAGCTATGGCTACACCTTC. It specifies CASSLAGEGSYGYTF.

CDR3 in amino acids: CASSLGGDWTQPQHF. CDR3 DNA sequence: TGTGCCAGCAGTTTAGGGGGGGACTGGACTCAGCCCCAGCATTTT. The V and J genes are TRBV28 and TRBJ1-5; the D gene is possibly TRBD1 (5 bases). The germline gives CDR1 MDHEN, CDR2 SYDVKM. The CDR3 has 15 amino acids. Trimming stripped 2 bases from V and 6 bases from J, with 14 bases between.

The gene calls are TRBV28 and TRBJ1-5, with D possibly being TRBD1 (6 bases). The CDR3 spans 15 residues. The germline gives CDR1 MDHEN, CDR2 SYDVKM. Trimming removed 1 base from V and 4 bases from J, with 11 bases in between. CDR3 DNA sequence: TGTGCCAGCAGTTTATTACAGGGCGGTAATCAGCCCCAGCATTTT. It encodes CASSLLQGGNQPQHF.

The gene calls are TRBV11-3 and TRBJ2-6; D ambiguous. Germline lookup yields CDR1 SGHNT and CDR2 YENEEA. CDR3 size: 15 residues. The ends were cut back, 4 bases at V and 0 bases at J, with 7 bases in the middle. In nucleotides, the CDR3 is TGTGCCAGCAGCTCGCGAAGCTCTGGGGCCAACGTCCTGACTTTC. Its protein product is CASSSRSSGANVLTF.

The chain uses TRBV9 and TRBJ1-5; perhaps TRBD1 as D (6 bases). Germline CDR1 reads SGDLS; CDR2 reads YYNGEE. This CDR3 has 15 amino acids. V dropped 4 bases and J dropped 0 bases, with 11 bases sitting between them. The CDR3 nucleotides are TGTGCCAGCAGCCCACAGGGTAATAGCAATCAGCCCCAGCATTTT. This gives the protein CASSPQGNSNQPQHF.